Below are 14 T cell receptor beta chains sequenced from a single sample in a study of cytomegalovirus exposure and HLA in healthy donors (dated by TCRdb to 2016 to 2017). Library prep was done by the immunoSEQ multiplex PCR assay. The multiplex PCR relied on a mix of 60 forward primers for TCR Vbeta segments and 13 reverse primers for TCR Jbeta segments. The clones in this table, taken by TCRdb from immuneACCESS, are in-frame only. Not every clone is retained; where verified, under half of the shortfall comes from an unresolved V gene, and the cause of the rest is unknown. A total of some 200,000 clones appear in this sample, roughly 80% of them only once. Around 0.4% of the sample goes to the ten largest clones. The sequencing sample was made of PBMCs. These receptors were collected from a male donor in good health and CMV-seropositive.

The CDR3 protein is CASSQEFQSNIQYF. CDR3 DNA sequence: TGTGCCAGCAGCCAAGAGTTCCAGTCAAACATTCAGTACTTC. The rearrangement uses TRBV4-2 and TRBJ2-4, with D unresolved. The CDR3 loop spans 14 amino acids. The V end was cut by 0 bases, the J end by 6 bases, with 9 bases between. Germline values: CDR1 LGHNA, CDR2 YNFKEQ.

The V and J genes are TRBV9 and TRBJ2-1, with D perhaps TRBD2 (6 bases). The CDR3 consists of 16 residues. The ends were cut back, 3 bases at V and 3 bases at J, with 16 bases in the middle. Germline loops: CDR1 SGDLS, CDR2 YYNGEE. The CDR3, as DNA: TGTGCCAGCAGCGCCCTTGTCGGGAGTCTCTACAATGAGCAGTTCTTC. Translating gives CASSALVGSLYNEQFF.

This clone has just one count. The CDR3 loop reads CASAMTGGYGYTF. In DNA, the CDR3 is TGTGCCAGCGCAATGACAGGGGGGTATGGCTACACCTTC. This chain uses TRBV6-6 with TRBJ1-2; the match to TRBD1 covers 9 bases. The germline gives CDR1 MNHNY, CDR2 SVGAGI (reference sequence). The length of the CDR3 is 13 residues. J was trimmed by 5 bases and V by 8 bases; bases with no gene match: 6.

The count of this clone is one. This sequence joins TRBV7-6 and TRBJ1-3; TRBD1 might be the D (5 bases). Trimming cost V 5 bases and J 0 bases, with 11 bases left between them. The CDR3 covers 15 residues. The germline CDR1 and CDR2 sequences are SGHVS and FNYEAQ. CDR3 sequence reads: CASSPDSFSGNTIYF. For the CDR3, the DNA is TGTGCCAGCAGCCCCGACAGCTTCTCTGGAAACACCATATATTTT.

This chain links TRBV6-5 with TRBJ1-5; no clear D. The CDR3 covers 12 residues. Germline V gives CDR1 MNHEY, CDR2 SVGAGI. Trimming removed 6 bases at V and 5 bases at J, with 8 bases between. CDR3 in amino acids: CASSTADQPQHF. DNA of the CDR3: TGTGCCAGCAGCACAGCGGATCAGCCCCAGCATTTT.

The chain is built from TRBV28 and TRBJ2-7, with D possibly being TRBD2 (5 bases). Per the germline V gene, CDR1 is MDHEN and CDR2 is SYDVKM. This CDR3 has 14 residues. Trimming left V 3 bases short and J 3 bases short, with 12 bases between. In DNA form, the CDR3 reads TGTGCCAGCAGTTTTGAGGGCGGGTACTACGAGCAGTACTTC. This encodes CASSFEGGYYEQYF.

The gene calls are TRBV27 and TRBJ1-1; TRBD1 matches at 7 bases. The CDR3 extends over 15 amino acids. J lost 0 bases, V lost 4 bases, and 5 bases had no gene match. Germline assignment: CDR1 MNHEY and CDR2 SMNVEV (reference sequence). CDR3 in DNA: TGTGCCAGCAGTTCTTACAGGGGTCTGAACACTGAAGCTTTCTTT. Its translation: CASSSYRGLNTEAFF.

The chain combines TRBV6-1 with TRBJ1-2, with D possibly being TRBD1 (5 bases). The V and J ends lost 1 base and 1 base respectively, with 7 bases between them. CDR1 and CDR2 from the germline V gene are MNHNS and SASEGT. The CDR3 runs 14 residues. The CDR3 reads CASSEGGVNYGYTF. The CDR3 coding sequence is TGTGCCAGCAGTGAAGGGGGCGTTAACTATGGCTACACCTTC.

V usage is TRBV5-4 and J usage is TRBJ2-3; 7 bases align to TRBD2. Trimming cost V 6 bases and J 5 bases; bases outside gene matches: 12. The CDR3 has 15 residues. The germline gives CDR1 SGHNT, CDR2 YYREEE (reference sequence). CDR3 nucleotides: TGTGCCAGCACCTCTCGGGCTAGCGGACTAGATACGCAGTATTTT. Translating gives CASTSRASGLDTQYF. Combining the CDR3 with reference TRBV5-4 and TRBJ2-3 gives the whole variable domain ETGVTQSPTHLIKTRGQQVTLRCSSQSGHNTVSWYQQALGQGPQFIFQYYREEENGRGNFPPRFSGLQFPNYSSELNVNALELDDSALYLCASTSRASGLDTQYFGPGTRLTVL.

The chain joins TRBV9 to TRBJ1-2; maybe TRBD1 (6 bases). CDR3 size: 18 residues. Germline V CDR1 and CDR2: SGDLS, YYNGEE. Between the trimmed V and J ends, which lost 6 bases and 7 bases, there was a span of 31 bases. The CDR3 region is CASTEGIRDIARRVGYTF. CDR3 nucleotide sequence: TGTGCCAGCACCGAGGGAATCCGGGACATTGCCCGCCGTGTTGGCTACACCTTC.

The J gene is TRBJ1-2, the V gene TRBV9; D is uncertain. V lost 3 bases and J lost 3, with 9 bases in between. From germline, CDR1 is SGDLS and CDR2 YYNGEE. This CDR3 is 13 amino acids long. The CDR3 region has the DNA TGTGCCAGCAGCGGAGACACCTACTATGGCTACACCTTC. It translates to CASSGDTYYGYTF.

J is TRBJ1-5 and V is TRBV7-7; no clear D. Per germline, CDR1 SSHAT and CDR2 FNYEAQ (reference sequence). Trimming shortened V by 7 bases and J by 0 bases, and 10 bases separated the two germline ends. The CDR3 consists of 14 residues. This CDR3 reads CASIRVDSNQPQHF. The CDR3 DNA follows: TGTGCCAGCATACGAGTTGATAGCAATCAGCCCCAGCATTTT.

The chain recombines TRBV4-3 with TRBJ2-5; 7 nucleotides agree with TRBD1. Germline V gives CDR1 LGHNA, CDR2 YSLEER. The CDR3 is 15 amino acids. J gave up 5 bases and V 1 base, and 7 bases lay outside the gene matches. CDR3 protein: CASSQGSGRGETQYF. Written as DNA, the CDR3 is TGCGCCAGCAGCCAAGGATCCGGCAGGGGGGAGACCCAGTACTTC.

This rearrangement joins TRBV7-2 to TRBJ1-1; 7 bases fit TRBD1. Germline V CDR1 and CDR2: SGHTA, FQGNSA. This CDR3 comprises 17 residues. V shed 5 bases and J 5 bases; nucleotides not matched to a gene: 17. DNA for the CDR3: TGTGCCAGCAGCCATGTGGGGGCCGGACAGGCGGGGACTGAAGCTTTCTTT. It is translated as CASSHVGAGQAGTEAFF.